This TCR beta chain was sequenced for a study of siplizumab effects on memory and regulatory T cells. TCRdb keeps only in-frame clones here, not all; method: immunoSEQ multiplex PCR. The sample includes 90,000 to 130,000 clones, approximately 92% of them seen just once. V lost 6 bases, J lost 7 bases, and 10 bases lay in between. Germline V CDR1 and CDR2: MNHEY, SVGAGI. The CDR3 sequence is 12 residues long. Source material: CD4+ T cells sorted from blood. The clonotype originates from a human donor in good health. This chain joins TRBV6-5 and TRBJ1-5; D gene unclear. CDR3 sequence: CASSPISQPQHF. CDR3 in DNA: TGTGCCAGCAGCCCTATAAGCCAGCCCCAGCATTTT.